This T cell receptor (beta chain) was documented in a study of T cells after yellow fever vaccination. Study context: Preparation of the low-cell-number fractions used SMART-Seq v4 Ultra Low Input.

V shed 5 bases and J shed 9 bases, with 20 bases lying between them. The germline gives CDR1 SGHTA, CDR2 FQGNSA. The CDR3 loop spans 16 amino acids. For TCR, cDNA came from 5'RACE template switching, which added a universal primer site and UMIs. Using its own MiXCR run on the 5' RACE reads, TCRdb lists one record per CDR3 protein. The sample yields approximately 90,000 distinct CDR3 sequences, 5.8% seen once. This clonotype turned up a few times. This sequence joins TRBV7-2 and TRBJ1-6; maybe TRBD1 (6 bases). The material sequenced was CD8+ T cells sorted from PBMCs, taken 10 days after the yellow fever booster vaccination. This receptor was identified in a man aged 18 to 35 who received the YFV17D yellow fever vaccine. The CDR3 sequence: CASSPWDTLTTSPLHF. The CDR3 DNA is TGTGCCAGCAGCCCCTGGGACACCCTCACGACTTCACCCCTCCACTTT.